What follows are 16 T cell receptor beta chains derived from one specimen sequenced in a study of Tregs in tolerant kidney transplant recipients. Generated by immunoSEQ multiplex PCR, the TCRdb table keeps only in-frame clones and is missing some. The data contain 200,000 to 300,000 clones, 80% to 85% of them singletons. The sample consisted of CD4+ T cells from blood. The receptors originated from a human donor in good health.

The rearrangement links TRBV6-6 to TRBJ2-3; D remains unclear. V lost 8 bases to trimming and J lost 5 bases, with 17 bases between them. Germline CDR1 is MNHNY and CDR2 is SVGAGI (reference sequence). CDR3 length equals 14 residues. For the CDR3, the DNA is TGTGCCAGCGATGCCCGTCTGTTTAGAGATACGCAGTATTTT. It encodes CASDARLFRDTQYF.

The chain recombines TRBV29-1 with TRBJ1-1, with 12 positions matching TRBD1. With V trimmed by 5 bases and J by 5 bases, 12 bases remained unmatched. This CDR3 contains 16 residues. From germline, CDR1 is SQVTM and CDR2 ANQGSEA. CDR3 loop: CSVQGTGGARGTEAFF. CDR3 nucleotides: TGCAGCGTTCAAGGGACAGGGGGCGCGAGAGGAACTGAAGCTTTCTTT.

V is TRBV4-2 and J is TRBJ2-7; D may be TRBD2 (6 bases). Germline V CDR1 and CDR2: LGHNA, YNFKEQ. V lost 0 bases and J lost 6, with 27 bases in between. The CDR3 is made up of 19 amino acids. CDR3 sequence (DNA): TGTGCCAGCAGCCAAGATCCATTCACACGGCGCCGGAGGGTGGGCGAGCAGTACTTC. This sequence encodes CASSQDPFTRRRRVGEQYF.

Written as DNA, the CDR3 is TGTGCCAGCAGCTTAGGGGTGCAGGGGCTGACCAAAAACATTCAGTACTTC. Translated: CASSLGVQGLTKNIQYF. This chain links TRBV7-9 with TRBJ2-4, with D possibly being TRBD1 (6 bases). V lost 1 base to trimming and J lost 2 bases, with 15 bases between them. Germline V CDR1 and CDR2: SEHNR, FQNEAQ (reference sequence). The CDR3 is 17 residues long.

V and J are TRBV11-1 and TRBJ2-1; weak D call: TRBD1 (5 bases). This CDR3 contains 13 residues. Germline CDR1 SGHAT, CDR2 FQDESV (reference sequence). Deletions cut 1 base from V and 11 bases from J, with 12 bases between. The CDR3 DNA sequence: TGTGCCAGCAGCTTAGTGGGGCCCAGGAAGCAGTTCTTC. The encoded protein is CASSLVGPRKQFF.

The V call is TRBV18, the J call TRBJ2-6; the D gene is possibly TRBD1 (5 bases). The CDR3 contains 21 residues. Germline V gives CDR1 KGHSH, CDR2 LQKENI. V was clipped by 2 bases and J by 2 bases, with 25 bases between them. The CDR3 is CASSPISLGAPTRTGANVLTF. CDR3 coding DNA: TGTGCCAGCTCACCAATATCGTTAGGGGCTCCTACCCGAACTGGGGCCAACGTCCTGACTTTC.

V and J are TRBV7-9 and TRBJ2-7; weak D call: TRBD1 (6 bases). This CDR3 is 14 amino acids long. Between the trimmed V and J ends, which lost 5 bases and 4 bases, there was a span of 15 bases. Germline assignment: CDR1 SEHNR and CDR2 FQNEAQ (reference sequence). This CDR3 is CASSPPGVGYEQYF. The CDR3 nucleotides read TGTGCCAGCAGCCCCCCAGGGGTAGGTTACGAGCAGTACTTC. Supplemented by reference TRBV7-9 and TRBJ2-7, the full variable domain reads DTGVSQNPRHKITKRGQNVTFRCDPISEHNRLYWYRQTLGQGPEFLTYFQNEAQLEKSRLLSDRFSAERPKGSFSTLEIQRTEQGDSAMYLCASSPPGVGYEQYFGPGTRLTVT.

The V gene is TRBV18, the J gene TRBJ2-4, with D possibly TRBD2 on 6 matching bases. From germline, CDR1 is KGHSH and CDR2 LQKENI. The V end was cut by 6 bases, the J end by 5 bases, with 17 bases between. The CDR3 runs to 15 residues. CDR3 sequence (DNA): TGTGCCAGCTCCTTTACCGGGGGAACCCAAAACATTCAGTACTTC. This encodes CASSFTGGTQNIQYF. Drawing the rest from reference TRBV18 and TRBJ2-4, the complete variable domain is NAGVMQNPRHLVRRRGQEARLRCSPMKGHSHVYWYRQLPEEGLKFMVYLQKENIIDESGMPKERFSAEFPKEGPSILRIQQVVRGDSAAYFCASSFTGGTQNIQYFGAGTRLSVL.

V is TRBV30 and J is TRBJ1-4; D gene ambiguous. Germline V CDR1 and CDR2: GTSNPN, SVGIG (reference sequence). Deletions cut 4 bases from V and 8 bases from J, with 14 bases between. The CDR3 length is 13 residues. The chain's CDR3 is CAWNRLETEKLFF. In DNA, the CDR3 is TGTGCCTGGAATAGATTGGAGACAGAAAAACTGTTTTTT.

V is TRBV6-1 and J is TRBJ2-3, with 7 bases that match TRBD2. J lost 0 bases, V lost 4 bases, and 13 bases had no gene match. Germline-derived CDR1 and CDR2 are MNHNS and SASEGT. The CDR3 extends over 18 amino acids. CDR3 DNA: TGTGCCAGCAGTGGCGGGTACTTAGCGGGTTCTAGCACAGATACGCAGTATTTT. Its translation: CASSGGYLAGSSTDTQYF.

The table lists this clone with a few counts. The gene calls are TRBV6-1 and TRBJ1-2; D possibly corresponds to TRBD1 (6 bases). The CDR3 runs to 13 residues. CDR1 is MNHNS and CDR2 is SASEGT in the germline V gene. Between the trimmed V and J ends, which lost 5 bases and 4 bases, there was a span of 11 bases. CDR3: CASSLEGGYGYTF. CDR3 sequence (DNA): TGTGCCAGCAGTCTAGAGGGGGGCTATGGCTACACCTTC.

V and J are TRBV5-1 and TRBJ2-2, with D perhaps TRBD2 (5 bases). Per germline, CDR1 SGHRS and CDR2 YFSETQ. V lost 3 bases to trimming and J lost 13 bases, with 16 bases between them. The CDR3 contains 13 residues. As DNA, the CDR3 is TGCGCCAGCAGCTCAACCGGTAGCGCCTCGCTGTTTTTT. Its translation is CASSSTGSASLFF.

The V call is TRBV6-1, the J call TRBJ2-5; 9 positions agree with TRBD2. The CDR3 runs to 17 residues. V was clipped by 2 bases and J by 4 bases; unmatched bases: 11. Germline-derived CDR1 and CDR2 are MNHNS and SASEGT. CDR3 residues: CASSEPSLAGGRETQYF. In nucleotides, the CDR3 is TGTGCCAGCAGTGAACCCTCCCTGGCGGGGGGGCGAGAGACCCAGTACTTC.

The chain links TRBV29-1 to TRBJ2-1; D is uncertain. Trimming cost V 3 bases and J 2 bases, with 11 bases left between them. The CDR3 is 14 residues long. Germline V lookup: CDR1 SQVTM, CDR2 ANQGSEA. CDR3 amino acids: CSVDQGYPYNEQFF. The CDR3 region has the DNA TGCAGCGTTGATCAAGGGTACCCCTACAATGAGCAGTTCTTC.

V and J are TRBV10-1 and TRBJ2-5; maybe TRBD1 (5 bases). There are 14 residues in the CDR3. Trimming removed 4 bases from V and 5 bases from J, with 14 bases in between. The germline V gene has CDR1 WNHNN and CDR2 SYGVQD (reference sequence). In nucleotides, the CDR3 is TGCGCCAGCAGTGGGGGCAGCCTTGCGGAGACCCAGTACTTC. It encodes CASSGGSLAETQYF.

The chain carries TRBV9 and TRBJ2-5, with D unclear. Per the germline V gene, CDR1 is SGDLS and CDR2 is YYNGEE. V dropped 0 bases and J dropped 1 base, with 10 bases sitting between them. This CDR3 region has 15 residues. The DNA for the CDR3 is TGTGCCAGCAGCGTAGGGTTAAGGGCCCAAGAGACCCAGTACTTC. Translated: CASSVGLRAQETQYF.